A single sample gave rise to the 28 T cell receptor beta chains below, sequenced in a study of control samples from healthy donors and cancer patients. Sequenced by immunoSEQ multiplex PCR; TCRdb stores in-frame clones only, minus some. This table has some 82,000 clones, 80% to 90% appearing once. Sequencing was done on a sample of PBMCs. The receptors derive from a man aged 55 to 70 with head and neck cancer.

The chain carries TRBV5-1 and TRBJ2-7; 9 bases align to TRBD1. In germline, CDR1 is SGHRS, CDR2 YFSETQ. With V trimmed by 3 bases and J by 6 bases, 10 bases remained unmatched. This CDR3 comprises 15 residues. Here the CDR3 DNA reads TGCGCCAGCAGCTCGCCGGGACAGGGACAAGGCGAGCAGTACTTC. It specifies CASSSPGQGQGEQYF.

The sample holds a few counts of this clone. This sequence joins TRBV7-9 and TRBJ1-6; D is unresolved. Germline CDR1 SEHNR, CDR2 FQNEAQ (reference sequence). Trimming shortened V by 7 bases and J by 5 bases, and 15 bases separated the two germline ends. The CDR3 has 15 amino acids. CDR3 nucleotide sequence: TGTGCCAGCATCAAAACGGTGGGTGATAATTCACCCCTCCACTTT. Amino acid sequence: CASIKTVGDNSPLHF.

The CDR3 DNA reads as TGTGCCAGCAGCCTGAAAGAGGGGGGGGCCACAGATACGCAGTATTTT. The encoded protein is CASSLKEGGATDTQYF. This chain uses TRBV4-2 with TRBJ2-3; perhaps TRBD2 as D (7 bases). Between the trimmed V and J ends, which lost 4 bases and 2 bases, there was a span of 16 bases. This CDR3 region has 16 residues. The germline V gene has CDR1 LGHNA and CDR2 YNFKEQ.

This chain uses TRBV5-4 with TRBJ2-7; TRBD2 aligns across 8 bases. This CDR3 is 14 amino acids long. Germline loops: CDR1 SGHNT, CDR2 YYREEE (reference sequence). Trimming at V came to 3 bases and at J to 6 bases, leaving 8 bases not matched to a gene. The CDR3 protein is CASSSGTSLGEQYF. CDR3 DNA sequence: TGTGCCAGCAGCTCCGGGACTAGTCTAGGCGAGCAGTACTTC.

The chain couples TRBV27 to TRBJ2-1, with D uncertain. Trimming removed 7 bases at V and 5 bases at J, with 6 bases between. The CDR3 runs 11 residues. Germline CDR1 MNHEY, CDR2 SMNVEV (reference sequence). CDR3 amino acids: CASIHHNEQFF. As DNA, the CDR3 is TGTGCCAGCATCCATCACAATGAGCAGTTCTTC.

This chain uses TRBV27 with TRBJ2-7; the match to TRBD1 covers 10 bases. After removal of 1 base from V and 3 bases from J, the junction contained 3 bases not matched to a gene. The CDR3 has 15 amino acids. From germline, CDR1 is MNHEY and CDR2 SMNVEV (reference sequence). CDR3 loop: CASSLLGDRGYEQYF. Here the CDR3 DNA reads TGTGCCAGCAGTTTATTGGGGGACAGGGGCTACGAGCAGTACTTC.

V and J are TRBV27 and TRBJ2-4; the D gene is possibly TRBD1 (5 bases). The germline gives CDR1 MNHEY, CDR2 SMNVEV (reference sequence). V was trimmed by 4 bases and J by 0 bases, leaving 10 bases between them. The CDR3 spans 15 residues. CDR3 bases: TGTGCCAGCAGTTCCGACAGACTAGCCAAAAACATTCAGTACTTC. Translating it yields CASSSDRLAKNIQYF.

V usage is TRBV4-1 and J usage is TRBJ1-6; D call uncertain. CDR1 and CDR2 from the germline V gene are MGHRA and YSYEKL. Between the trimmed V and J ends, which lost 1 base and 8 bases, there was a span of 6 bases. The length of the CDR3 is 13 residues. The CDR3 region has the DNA TGCGCCAGCAGCCAAGTGGGGTATTCACCCCTCCACTTT. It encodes CASSQVGYSPLHF.

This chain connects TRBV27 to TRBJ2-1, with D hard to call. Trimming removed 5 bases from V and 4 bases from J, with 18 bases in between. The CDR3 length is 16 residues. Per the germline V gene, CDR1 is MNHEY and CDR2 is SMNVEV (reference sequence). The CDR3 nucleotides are TGTGCCAGCAGTCCCAGAATTCCCATGGCTTACAATGAGCAGTTCTTC. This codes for CASSPRIPMAYNEQFF.

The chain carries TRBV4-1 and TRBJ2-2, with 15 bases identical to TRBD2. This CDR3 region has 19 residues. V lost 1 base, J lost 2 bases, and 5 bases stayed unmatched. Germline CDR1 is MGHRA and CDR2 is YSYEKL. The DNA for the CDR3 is TGCGCCAGCAGCCAAGGAGGACTAGCGGGAGGGCCTAACACCGGGGAGCTGTTTTTT. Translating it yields CASSQGGLAGGPNTGELFF.

CDR3 protein: CASSQVTGAYEQYF. In nucleotides, the CDR3 is TGTGCCAGCAGCCAAGTAACGGGGGCCTACGAGCAGTACTTC. This chain uses TRBV14 with TRBJ2-7, with D possibly matching TRBD2 (6 bases). The V end lost 1 base, the J end lost 2 bases, and 9 bases lay between the germline ends. The germline V gene encodes CDR1 SGHDN and CDR2 FVKESK. This CDR3 contains 14 residues. The full variable domain, in which reference TRBV14 and TRBJ2-7 provide the parts outside the CDR3, is EAGVTQFPSHSVIEKGQTVTLRCDPISGHDNLYWYRRVMGKEIKFLLHFVKESKQDESGMPNNRFLAERTGGTYSTLKVQPAELEDSGVYFCASSQVTGAYEQYFGPGTRLTVT.

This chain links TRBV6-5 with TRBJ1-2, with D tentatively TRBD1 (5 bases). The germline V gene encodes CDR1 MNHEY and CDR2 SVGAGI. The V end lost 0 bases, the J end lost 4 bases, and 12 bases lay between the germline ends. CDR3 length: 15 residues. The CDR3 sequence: CASSYSAGQVYGYTF. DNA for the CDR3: TGTGCCAGCAGTTACTCGGCGGGGCAGGTCTATGGCTACACCTTC.

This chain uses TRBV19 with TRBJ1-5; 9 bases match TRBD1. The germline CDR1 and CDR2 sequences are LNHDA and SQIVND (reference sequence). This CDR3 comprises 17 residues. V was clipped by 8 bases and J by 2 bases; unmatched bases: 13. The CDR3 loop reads CASEVPGTGRGNQPQHF. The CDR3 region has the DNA TGTGCCAGTGAGGTCCCCGGGACAGGGCGAGGCAATCAGCCCCAGCATTTT.

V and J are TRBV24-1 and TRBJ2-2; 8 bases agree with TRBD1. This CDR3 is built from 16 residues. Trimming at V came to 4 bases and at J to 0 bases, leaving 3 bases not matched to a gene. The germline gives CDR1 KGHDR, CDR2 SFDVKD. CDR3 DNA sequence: TGTGCCACCAGTGACTCAGGGGGCCCGAACACCGGGGAGCTGTTTTTT. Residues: CATSDSGGPNTGELFF.

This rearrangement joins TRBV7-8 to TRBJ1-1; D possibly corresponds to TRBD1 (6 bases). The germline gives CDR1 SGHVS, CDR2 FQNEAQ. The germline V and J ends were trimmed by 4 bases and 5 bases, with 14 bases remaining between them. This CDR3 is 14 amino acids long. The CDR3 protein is CASSSEGGATEAFF. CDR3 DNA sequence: TGTGCCAGCAGCTCGGAGGGGGGCGCGACTGAAGCTTTCTTT.

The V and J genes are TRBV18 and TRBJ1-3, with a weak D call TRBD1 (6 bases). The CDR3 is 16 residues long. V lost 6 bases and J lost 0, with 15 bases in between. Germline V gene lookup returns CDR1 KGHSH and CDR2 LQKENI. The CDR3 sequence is CASSVPGADSGNTIYF. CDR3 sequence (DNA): TGTGCCAGCTCCGTTCCAGGGGCGGACTCTGGAAACACCATATATTTT.

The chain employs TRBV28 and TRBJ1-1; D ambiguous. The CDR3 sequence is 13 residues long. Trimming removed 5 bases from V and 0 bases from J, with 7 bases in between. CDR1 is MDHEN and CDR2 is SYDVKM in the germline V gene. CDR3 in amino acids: CASSNSMNTEAFF. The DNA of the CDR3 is TGTGCCAGCAGTAACAGCATGAACACTGAAGCTTTCTTT.

CDR3: CASSRGQTQYF. The CDR3 DNA is TGTGCCAGCAGTCGAGGACAGACCCAGTACTTC. The chain is built from TRBV27 and TRBJ2-5; the D is unclear. This CDR3 is 11 amino acids long. Between the trimmed V and J ends, which lost 5 bases and 6 bases, there was a span of 7 bases. Germline V CDR1 and CDR2: MNHEY, SMNVEV (reference sequence).

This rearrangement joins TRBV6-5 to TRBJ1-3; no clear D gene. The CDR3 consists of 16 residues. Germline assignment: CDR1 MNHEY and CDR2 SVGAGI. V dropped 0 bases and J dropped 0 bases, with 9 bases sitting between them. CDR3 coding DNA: TGTGCCAGCAGTTACTCATTGCCGATCTCTGGAAACACCATATATTTT. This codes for CASSYSLPISGNTIYF.

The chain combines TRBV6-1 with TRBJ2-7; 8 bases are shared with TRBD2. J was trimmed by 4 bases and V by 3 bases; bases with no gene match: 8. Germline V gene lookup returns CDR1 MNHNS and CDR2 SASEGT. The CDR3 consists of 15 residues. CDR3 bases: TGTGCCAGCAGTGACCCCGGGACTAGGGTTTACGAGCAGTACTTC. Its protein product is CASSDPGTRVYEQYF.

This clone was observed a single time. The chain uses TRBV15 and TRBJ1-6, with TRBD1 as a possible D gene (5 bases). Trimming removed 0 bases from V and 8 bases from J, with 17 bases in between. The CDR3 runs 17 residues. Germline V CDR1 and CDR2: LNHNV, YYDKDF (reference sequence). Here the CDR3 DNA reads TGTGCCACCAGCAGAGATTTCTCGGCAGGGCGGCATTCACCCCTCCACTTT. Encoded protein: CATSRDFSAGRHSPLHF.

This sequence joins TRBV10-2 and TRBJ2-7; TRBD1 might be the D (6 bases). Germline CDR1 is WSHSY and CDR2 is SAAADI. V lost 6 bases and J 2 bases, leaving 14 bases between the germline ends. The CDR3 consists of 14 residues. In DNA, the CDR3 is TGCGCCAGCAGGGACACAGGGAGAACCTACGAGCAGTACTTC. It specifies CASRDTGRTYEQYF.

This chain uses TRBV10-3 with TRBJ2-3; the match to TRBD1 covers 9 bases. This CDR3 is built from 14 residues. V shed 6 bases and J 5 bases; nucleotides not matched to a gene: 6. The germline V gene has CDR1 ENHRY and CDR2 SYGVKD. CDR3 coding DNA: TGTGCCATCAGAGCACAGGGGGCGGGAGATACGCAGTATTTT. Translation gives CAIRAQGAGDTQYF.

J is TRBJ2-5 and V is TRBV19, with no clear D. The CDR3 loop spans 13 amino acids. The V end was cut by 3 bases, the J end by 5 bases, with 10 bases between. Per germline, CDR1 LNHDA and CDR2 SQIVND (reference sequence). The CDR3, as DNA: TGTGCCAGTAGTATGCCCCCAGTGGAGACCCAGTACTTC. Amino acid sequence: CASSMPPVETQYF.

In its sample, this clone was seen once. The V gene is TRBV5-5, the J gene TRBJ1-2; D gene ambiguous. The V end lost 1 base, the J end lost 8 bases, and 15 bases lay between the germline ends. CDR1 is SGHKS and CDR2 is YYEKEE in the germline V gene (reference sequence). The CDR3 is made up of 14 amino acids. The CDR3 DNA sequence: TGTGCCAGCAGCTTGACAGCGGGAATAGAGGGCTACACCTTC. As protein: CASSLTAGIEGYTF.

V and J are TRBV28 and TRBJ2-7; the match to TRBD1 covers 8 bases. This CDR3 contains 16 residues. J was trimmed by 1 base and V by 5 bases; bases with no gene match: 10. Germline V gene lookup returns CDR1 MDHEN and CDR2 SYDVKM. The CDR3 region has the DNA TGTGCCAGCAGTCCCGAAGGACAGGGCCGATCCTACGAGCAGTACTTC. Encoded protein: CASSPEGQGRSYEQYF. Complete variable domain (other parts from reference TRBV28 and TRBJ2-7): DVKVTQSSRYLVKRTGEKVFLECVQDMDHENMFWYRQDPGLGLRLIYFSYDVKMKEKGDIPEGYSVSREKKERFSLILESASTNQTSMYLCASSPEGQGRSYEQYFGPGTRLTVT.

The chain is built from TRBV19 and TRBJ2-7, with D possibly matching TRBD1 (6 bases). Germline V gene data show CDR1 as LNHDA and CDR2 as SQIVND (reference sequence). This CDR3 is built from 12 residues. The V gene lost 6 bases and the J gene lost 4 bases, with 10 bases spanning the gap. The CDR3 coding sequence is TGTGCCAGTAGGGGACAAGAATACGAGCAGTACTTC. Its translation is CASRGQEYEQYF.

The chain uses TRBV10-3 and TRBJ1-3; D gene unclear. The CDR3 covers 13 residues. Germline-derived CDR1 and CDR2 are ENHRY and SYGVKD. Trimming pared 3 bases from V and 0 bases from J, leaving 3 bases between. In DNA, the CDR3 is TGTGCCATCAGTGATATCTCTGGAAACACCATATATTTT. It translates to CAISDISGNTIYF.